The 28 T cell receptor beta chains below all came from one sample that was sequenced in a study of identical twins. From the 5' RACE reads, TCRdb called clonotypes with MiXCR, one entry per CDR3 protein. The sample has about 890,000 distinct CDR3 sequences, 9% to 15% seen once. This same sample was also part of a study on yellow fever vaccine responses in identical twins.

Material for sequencing was PBMCs. The source of these receptors is a woman aged 18-35 years in good health.

The chain carries TRBV29-1 and TRBJ2-3; 8 bases are a match to TRBD2. There are 14 residues in the CDR3. The ends lost 2 bases at V and 5 bases at J; junction bases unmatched: 6. The germline V gene has CDR1 SQVTM and CDR2 ANQGSEA. Here the CDR3 reads CSVERGGLGDTQYF. The CDR3 DNA reads as TGCAGCGTTGAACGCGGGGGGCTGGGAGATACGCAGTATTTT.

V gene TRBV5-8 combines with J gene TRBJ2-1; tentative D call: TRBD1 (6 bases). Between the trimmed V and J ends, which lost 4 bases and 8 bases, there was a span of 22 bases. The CDR3 is 16 residues long. Germline CDR1 reads SGHTS; CDR2 reads YDEGEE. The CDR3, as DNA: TGTGCCAGCAGCCACTCCCGGGACAAATGGCTCGATGAGCAGTTCTTC. It codes for CASSHSRDKWLDEQFF.

Only a few counts were recorded for this clonotype. The V call is TRBV14, the J call TRBJ1-1; D is unclear. The CDR3 contains 15 residues. Germline V gene lookup returns CDR1 SGHDN and CDR2 FVKESK. Trimming stripped 4 bases from V and 0 bases from J, with 12 bases between. This CDR3 is CASSPRTSMNTEAFF. Written as DNA, the CDR3 is TGTGCCAGCAGCCCGAGGACTTCCATGAACACTGAAGCTTTCTTT.

The chain links TRBV6-5 to TRBJ2-5, with D perhaps TRBD1 or TRBD2 (5 bases each). Looked up from germline, CDR1 is MNHEY and CDR2 is SVGAGI. Trimming pared 3 bases from V and 1 base from J, leaving 9 bases between. This CDR3 comprises 14 residues. The CDR3: CASSYIGGQETQYF. CDR3 nucleotides: TGTGCCAGCAGTTATATTGGGGGCCAAGAGACCCAGTACTTC.

V and J are TRBV24-1 and TRBJ2-7; D possibly uses TRBD1 or TRBD2 (5 bases each). Germline V CDR1 and CDR2: KGHDR, SFDVKD. The CDR3 sequence is 12 residues long. Trimming stripped 9 bases from V and 5 bases from J, with 13 bases between. CDR3 in amino acids: CATGGRYHEQYV. CDR3 nucleotide sequence: TGTGCCACCGGGGGAAGATATCACGAGCAGTACGTC.

This clonotype was detected ten times or more. The chain combines TRBV12-3 or TRBV12-4 with TRBJ2-2, with 7 bases aligning to TRBD2. This CDR3 has 14 amino acids. The J segment lost 7 bases and the V segment lost 4 bases, leaving 6 bases of the junction unmatched. CDR3 residues: CASSSRLAVGELFF. The DNA for the CDR3 is TGTGCCAGCAGTTCCCGTCTAGCGGTCGGGGAGCTGTTTTTT.

This clonotype was seen only a few times. V is TRBV19 and J is TRBJ2-2; 9 bases match TRBD2. Trimming cost V 3 bases and J 5 bases; bases outside gene matches: 7. Germline V gives CDR1 LNHDA, CDR2 SQIVND (reference sequence). CDR3 length equals 16 residues. The CDR3 sequence is CASSITTSGVTGELFF. CDR3 sequence (DNA): TGTGCCAGTAGTATTACGACTAGCGGAGTGACCGGGGAGCTGTTTTTT. The full variable domain, with the rest looked up from reference TRBV19 and TRBJ2-2, is DGGITQSPKYLFRKEGQNVTLSCEQNLNHDAMYWYRQDPGQGLRLIYYSQIVNDFQKGDIAEGYSVSREKKESFPLTVTSAQKNPTAFYLCASSITTSGVTGELFFGEGSRLTVL.

This clonotype was seen a few times. The chain links TRBV6-1 to TRBJ2-7, with 7 bases matching TRBD1. J lost 0 bases, V lost 0 bases, and 5 bases had no gene match. CDR3 length: 16 residues. The V gene's germline CDR1 is MNHNS and CDR2 SASEGT. The CDR3 region has the DNA TGTGCCAGCAGTGAAGCCCCCGGGACAGACTCCTACGAGCAGTACTTC. Encoded protein: CASSEAPGTDSYEQYF.

This clonotype has ten or more counts. The rearrangement uses TRBV12-3 or TRBV12-4 and TRBJ2-1, with 8 bases identical to TRBD1. The J segment lost 5 bases and the V segment lost 4 bases, leaving 7 bases of the junction unmatched. The CDR3 spans 15 residues. Written as DNA, the CDR3 is TGTGCCAGCAGTTCCGGGACAGGAATTCACAATGAGCAGTTCTTC. Translating gives CASSSGTGIHNEQFF.

In DNA, the CDR3 is TGTGCCAGCAGCTTAAAGGTAGCAGGGAGGACAAAACTGTTTTTT. It is translated as CASSLKVAGRTKLFF. The J gene is TRBJ1-4, the V gene TRBV7-2, with a possible D match to TRBD1 (5 bases). CDR3 length equals 15 residues. The ends were cut back, 2 bases at V and 10 bases at J, with 17 bases in the middle. The germline CDR1 and CDR2 sequences are SGHTA and FQGNSA.

This clonotype was seen many times. The chain is built from TRBV3-1 and TRBJ1-4; the match to TRBD1 covers 7 bases. The junction had 3 bases not matched to a gene; V was cut back by 4 bases and J by 4 bases. There are 14 residues in the CDR3. Germline V gene lookup returns CDR1 LGHDT and CDR2 YNNKEL (reference sequence). CDR3 DNA sequence: TGTGCCAGCAGCCTGGGACAGATTAATGAAAAACTGTTTTTT. The encoded protein is CASSLGQINEKLFF.

V and J are TRBV29-1 and TRBJ2-1, with 7 bases aligning to TRBD1. In germline, CDR1 is SQVTM, CDR2 ANQGSEA. CDR3 length: 13 amino acids. With V trimmed by 6 bases and J by 14 bases, 16 bases remained unmatched. The CDR3, as DNA: TGCAGCGTAACCGGGACAGTACTAGTGGAGGAGTTCTTC. Residues: CSVTGTVLVEEFF.

This clonotype was counted a few times. The chain joins TRBV6-2 or TRBV6-3 to TRBJ2-3; weak D call: TRBD2 (6 bases). CDR1 is MNHEY and CDR2 is SVGEGT in the germline V gene. The CDR3 runs 15 residues. Trimming cost V 4 bases and J 2 bases, with 13 bases left between them. CDR3 coding DNA: TGTGCCAGCAGTTTAGCGGCGATACTCACAGATACGCAGTATTTT. The encoded protein is CASSLAAILTDTQYF.

The chain has TRBV20-1 and TRBJ2-5, with D perhaps TRBD1 (6 bases). Trimming stripped 3 bases from V and 4 bases from J, with 24 bases between. The CDR3 runs to 17 residues. Germline CDR1 and CDR2: DFQATT and SNEGSKA (reference sequence). In DNA form, the CDR3 reads TGCAGTGCTAGGGTAGTCCGCCGACAGGAAAGGATAGAGACCCAGTACTTC. Translation: CSARVVRRQERIETQYF.

The chain is built from TRBV14 and TRBJ2-5; 9 nucleotides line up with TRBD1. V trimming: 4 bases; J trimming: 5 bases; junction bases outside the gene matches: 14. Germline assignment: CDR1 SGHDN and CDR2 FVKESK. The CDR3 covers 17 residues. CDR3 DNA: TGTGCCAGCAGCCGACGTCCCGGGACAGGGATCGGGGAGACCCAGTACTTC. It translates to CASSRRPGTGIGETQYF.

This clonotype was seen only a few times. The rearrangement joins TRBV2 to TRBJ1-2, with D possibly being TRBD1 (6 bases). The CDR3 extends over 13 amino acids. Germline CDR1 and CDR2: SNHLY and FYNNEI. V was pared by 4 bases and J by 4 bases, with 10 bases between. The CDR3 region is CASSVHRVYGYTF. Here the CDR3 DNA reads TGTGCCAGCAGTGTACACAGGGTCTATGGCTACACCTTC.

This clonotype occurred many times. CDR3 DNA sequence: TGCGCCAGCAGCTTGGATAGCGGGAGCCAGCAGTACTTC. Translating it yields CASSLDSGSQQYF. V usage is TRBV5-1 and J usage is TRBJ2-7; TRBD2 matches 9 bases. In germline, CDR1 is SGHRS, CDR2 YFSETQ. The CDR3 has 13 amino acids. The ends lost 0 bases at V and 8 bases at J; junction bases unmatched: 3. The entire variable domain, with the rest obtained from reference TRBV5-1 and TRBJ2-7, is as follows: KAGVTQTPRYLIKTRGQQVTLSCSPISGHRSVSWYQQTPGQGLQFLFEYFSETQRNKGNFPGRFSGRQFSNSRSEMNVSTLELGDSALYLCASSLDSGSQQYFGPGTRLTVT.

The chain joins TRBV6-4 to TRBJ2-2, with TRBD2 identical over 14 bases. This CDR3 has 18 amino acids. Germline values: CDR1 MRHNA, CDR2 SNTAGT. V dropped 8 bases and J dropped 1; count of bases not matched to a gene: 9. CDR3 sequence (DNA): TGTGCCAGCTGTTCTCGCGGACTAGCGGGGGGGAACACCGGGGAGCTGTTTTTT. It codes for CASCSRGLAGGNTGELFF.

The chain links TRBV19 to TRBJ1-5, with D uncertain. This CDR3 contains 16 residues. Germline values: CDR1 LNHDA, CDR2 SQIVND (reference sequence). The V and J ends lost 0 bases and 2 bases respectively, with 11 bases between them. For the CDR3, the DNA is TGTGCCAGTAGTATAGACCCGGGGAAGGGCAATCAGCCCCAGCATTTT. Translation: CASSIDPGKGNQPQHF.

This clonotype was detected only a few times. The chain combines TRBV9 with TRBJ2-5; TRBD2 might be the D (6 bases). CDR3 length: 15 amino acids. The ends were cut back, 0 bases at V and 2 bases at J, with 11 bases in the middle. Germline V CDR1 and CDR2: SGDLS, YYNGEE. This chain's CDR3 is CASSVGNSGQETQYF. CDR3 DNA sequence: TGTGCCAGCAGCGTAGGTAATAGCGGACAAGAGACCCAGTACTTC.

The V and J genes are TRBV28 and TRBJ2-1; 10 bases are a match to TRBD2. Germline CDR1 reads MDHEN; CDR2 reads SYDVKM. After removal of 4 bases from V and 3 bases from J, the junction contained 9 bases not matched to a gene. The CDR3 sequence is 17 residues long. CDR3 DNA sequence: TGTGCCAGCAGTTATCGTAGCGGGGGGATAGGCTACAATGAGCAGTTCTTC. Protein sequence: CASSYRSGGIGYNEQFF.

This clonotype was counted ten times or more. V usage is TRBV6-5 and J usage is TRBJ2-1, with D perhaps matching TRBD1 or TRBD2 (5 bases each). The germline V gene has CDR1 MNHEY and CDR2 SVGAGI. The V gene lost 2 bases and the J gene lost 9 bases, with 11 bases spanning the gap. The CDR3 length is 13 residues. The CDR3 DNA reads TGTGCCAGCAGTTACGGGGGTGGTGGTGAGCAGTTCTTC. The encoded protein is CASSYGGGGEQFF.

This clonotype was seen a few times. V and J are TRBV9 and TRBJ2-7, with 8 bases fitting TRBD1. The CDR3 runs to 15 residues. Germline V gene sequence: CDR1 SGDLS, CDR2 YYNGEE. The V gene end was trimmed by 3 bases and the J gene end by 3 bases; junction bases not matched to a gene: 8. In DNA form, the CDR3 reads TGTGCCAGCAGCGAGACCGGCGACAGGGGCTACGAGCAGTACTTC. Translated: CASSETGDRGYEQYF.

This clonotype occurred a few times. The V and J genes are TRBV10-3 and TRBJ2-7; D may correspond to TRBD1 or TRBD2 (5 bases each). V was cut by 0 bases and J by 7 bases, with 16 bases left in between. CDR1 is ENHRY and CDR2 is SYGVKD in the germline V gene. The CDR3 is made up of 15 amino acids. In DNA form, the CDR3 reads TGTGCCATCAGTGAGTCCGCGAAGGGGAGCGGAGAGCAGTACTTC. It encodes CAISESAKGSGEQYF.

This clonotype was seen many times. The rearrangement joins TRBV7-9 to TRBJ2-1; D unresolved. The germline CDR1 and CDR2 sequences are SEHNR and FQNEAQ (reference sequence). CDR3 length: 11 residues. Written as DNA, the CDR3 is TGTGGAGTTACCTCCTACAATGAGCAGTTCTTC. Amino acids: CGVTSYNEQFF.

The rearrangement joins TRBV10-3 to TRBJ2-3; D gene ambiguous. The CDR3 spans 13 residues. V was shortened by 3 bases and J by 2 bases, with 6 bases between the two germline ends. Germline V CDR1 and CDR2: ENHRY, SYGVKD. The chain's CDR3 is CAISDRITDTQYF. The CDR3 DNA reads TGTGCCATCAGTGATAGGATCACAGATACGCAGTATTTT.

A few counts support this clonotype. The chain recombines TRBV11-2 with TRBJ2-5, with D unresolved. Trimming took off 4 bases at V and 2 bases at J, with 26 bases between the two ends. The germline V gene has CDR1 SGHAT and CDR2 FQNNGV. This CDR3 has 19 amino acids. CDR3 amino acids: CASSSTEVGRGAQQETQYF. In DNA form, the CDR3 reads TGTGCCAGCAGCTCGACCGAAGTGGGAAGAGGTGCCCAACAAGAGACCCAGTACTTC. The whole variable domain, remainder taken from reference TRBV11-2 and TRBJ2-5, is EAGVAQSPRYKIIEKRQSVAFWCNPISGHATLYWYQQILGQGPKLLIQFQNNGVVDDSQLPKDRFSAERLKGVDSTLKIQPAKLEDSAVYLCASSSTEVGRGAQQETQYFGPGTRLLVL.

The V and J genes are TRBV6-2 or TRBV6-3 and TRBJ2-7; 8 bases fit TRBD1. The trim removed 10 bases at V and 3 bases at J, leaving 5 bases unmatched. Germline loops: CDR1 MNHEY, CDR2 SVGEGT. The CDR3 sequence is 12 residues long. CDR3 nucleotides: TGTGCCACCGGACAGGGATTCTACGAGCAGTACGTC. This sequence encodes CATGQGFYEQYV.